This TCR beta chain was recorded in a study of OX40 agonist ivuxolimab in advanced cancers. V was pared by 5 bases and J by 0 bases, with 2 bases of the junction left unmatched. The CDR3 is made up of 16 amino acids. Germline CDR1 and CDR2: SEHNR and FQNEAQ (reference sequence). Profiled with immunoSEQ multiplex PCR; TCRdb holds only in-frame clones, not every one. The table has under 85,000 clones, 80% to 90% seen once. The specimen was CD4+ or CD8+ T cells sorted from blood, collected in a trial of the OX40 agonist ivuxolimab. This chain links TRBV7-9 with TRBJ2-3, with 13 bases lining up with TRBD2. The sequence came from an adult with an advanced solid tumor such as melanoma, head and neck, liver or kidney cancer. The CDR3 is CASSAGLAGSTDTQYF. CDR3 nucleotides: TGTGCCAGCAGCGCGGGACTAGCGGGGAGCACAGATACGCAGTATTTT.